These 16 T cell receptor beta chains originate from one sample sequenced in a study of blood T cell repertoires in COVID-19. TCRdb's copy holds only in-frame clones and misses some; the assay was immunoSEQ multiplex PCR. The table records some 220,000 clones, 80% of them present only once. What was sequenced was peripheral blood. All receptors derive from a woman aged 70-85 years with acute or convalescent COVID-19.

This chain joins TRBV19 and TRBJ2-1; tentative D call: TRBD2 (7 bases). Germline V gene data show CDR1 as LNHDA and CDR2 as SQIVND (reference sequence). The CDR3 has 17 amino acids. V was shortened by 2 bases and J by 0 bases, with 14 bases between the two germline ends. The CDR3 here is CASSIRGGFNSYNEQFF. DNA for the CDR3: TGTGCCAGTAGTATAAGGGGGGGGTTTAACTCCTACAATGAGCAGTTCTTC. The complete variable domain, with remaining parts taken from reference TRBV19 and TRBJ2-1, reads DGGITQSPKYLFRKEGQNVTLSCEQNLNHDAMYWYRQDPGQGLRLIYYSQIVNDFQKGDIAEGYSVSREKKESFPLTVTSAQKNPTAFYLCASSIRGGFNSYNEQFFGPGTRLTVL.

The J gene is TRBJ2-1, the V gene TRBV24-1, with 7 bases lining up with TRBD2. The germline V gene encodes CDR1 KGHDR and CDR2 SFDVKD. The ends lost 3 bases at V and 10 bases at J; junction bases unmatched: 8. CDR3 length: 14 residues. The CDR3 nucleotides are TGTGCCACCAGTGATCATATAGCGGGCCGGGAGCAGTTCTTC. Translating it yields CATSDHIAGREQFF.

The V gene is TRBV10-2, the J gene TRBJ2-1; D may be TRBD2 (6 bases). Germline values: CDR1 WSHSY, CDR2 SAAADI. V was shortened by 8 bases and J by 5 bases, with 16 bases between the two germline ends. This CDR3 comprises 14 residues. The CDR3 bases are TGCGCCAGCCGGCTTGGGGGGAGCGACAATGAGCAGTTCTTC. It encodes CASRLGGSDNEQFF.

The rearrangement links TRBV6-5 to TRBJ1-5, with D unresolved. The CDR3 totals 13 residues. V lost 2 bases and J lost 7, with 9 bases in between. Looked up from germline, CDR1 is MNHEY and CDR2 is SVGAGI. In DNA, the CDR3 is TGTGCCAGCAGTTACAACCCGCGGCAGCCCCAGCATTTT. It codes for CASSYNPRQPQHF.

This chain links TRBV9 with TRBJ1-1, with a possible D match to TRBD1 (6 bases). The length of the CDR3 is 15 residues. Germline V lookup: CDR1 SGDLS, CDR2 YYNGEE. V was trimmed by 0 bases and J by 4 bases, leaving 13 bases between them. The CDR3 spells CASSVEGGGPTEAFF. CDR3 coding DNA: TGTGCCAGCAGCGTAGAGGGGGGAGGGCCCACTGAAGCTTTCTTT.

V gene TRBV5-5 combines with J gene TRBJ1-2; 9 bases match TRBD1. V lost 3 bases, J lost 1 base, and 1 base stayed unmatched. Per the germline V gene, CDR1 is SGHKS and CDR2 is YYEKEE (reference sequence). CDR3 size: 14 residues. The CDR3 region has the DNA TGTGCCAGCAGCTGGACAGGGGATAACTATGGCTACACCTTC. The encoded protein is CASSWTGDNYGYTF.

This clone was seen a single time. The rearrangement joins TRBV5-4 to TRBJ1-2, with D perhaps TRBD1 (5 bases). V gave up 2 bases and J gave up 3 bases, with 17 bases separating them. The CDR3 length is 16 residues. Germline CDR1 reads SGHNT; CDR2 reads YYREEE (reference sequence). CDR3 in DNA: TGTGCCAGCAGCTTACCCATGGGGGAGGGAGACTATGGCTACACCTTC. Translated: CASSLPMGEGDYGYTF.

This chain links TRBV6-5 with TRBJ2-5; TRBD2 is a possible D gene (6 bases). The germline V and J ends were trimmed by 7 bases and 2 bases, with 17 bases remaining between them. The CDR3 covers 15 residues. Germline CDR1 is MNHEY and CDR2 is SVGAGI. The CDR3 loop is CASTPPGDVQETQYF. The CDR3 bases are TGTGCCAGCACCCCCCCGGGGGACGTACAAGAGACCCAGTACTTC.

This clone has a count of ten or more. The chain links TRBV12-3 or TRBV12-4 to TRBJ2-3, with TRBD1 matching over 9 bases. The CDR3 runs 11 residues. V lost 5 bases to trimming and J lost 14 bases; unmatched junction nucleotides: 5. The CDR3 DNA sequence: TGTGCCAGCAGTACTGGACAGGGGAGGTATTTT. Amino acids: CASSTGQGRYF.

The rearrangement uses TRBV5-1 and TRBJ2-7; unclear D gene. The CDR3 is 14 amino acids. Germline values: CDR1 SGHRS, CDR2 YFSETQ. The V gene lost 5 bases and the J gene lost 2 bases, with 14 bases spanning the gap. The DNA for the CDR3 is TGCGCCAGCAGTTTCCTTAACCCAGCCTACGAGCAGTACTTC. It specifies CASSFLNPAYEQYF.

Written as DNA, the CDR3 is TGCGCCAGCAGCTTGGGGACAGGGGGGACCACTGAAGCTTTCTTT. Its protein is CASSLGTGGTTEAFF. The V call is TRBV5-1, the J call TRBJ1-1; 10 nucleotides match TRBD1. Germline loops: CDR1 SGHRS, CDR2 YFSETQ. V lost 0 bases and J lost 4; bases outside the gene matches: 3. CDR3 length equals 15 residues.

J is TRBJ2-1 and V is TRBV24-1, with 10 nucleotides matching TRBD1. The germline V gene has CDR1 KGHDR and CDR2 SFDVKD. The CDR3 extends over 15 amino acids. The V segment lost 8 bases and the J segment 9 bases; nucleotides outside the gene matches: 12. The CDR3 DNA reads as TGTGCCACCACGGACAGACAGGGGGCAAAGGGTGAGCAGTTCTTC. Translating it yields CATTDRQGAKGEQFF.

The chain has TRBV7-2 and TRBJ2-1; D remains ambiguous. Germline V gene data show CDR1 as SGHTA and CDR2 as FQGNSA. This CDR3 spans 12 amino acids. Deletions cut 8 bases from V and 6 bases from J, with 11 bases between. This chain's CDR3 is CASGRVSNEQFF. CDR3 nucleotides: TGTGCCAGCGGTAGAGTTAGCAATGAGCAGTTCTTC. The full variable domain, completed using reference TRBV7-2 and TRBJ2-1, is GAGVSQSPSNKVTEKGKDVELRCDPISGHTALYWYRQSLGQGLEFLIYFQGNSAPDKSGLPSDRFSAERTGGSVSTLTIQRTQQEDSAVYLCASGRVSNEQFFGPGTRLTVL.

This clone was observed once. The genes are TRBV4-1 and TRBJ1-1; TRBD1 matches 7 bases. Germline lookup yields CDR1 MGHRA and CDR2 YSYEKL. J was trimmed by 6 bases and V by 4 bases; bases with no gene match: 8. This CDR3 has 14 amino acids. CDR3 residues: CASSPAADRAEAFF. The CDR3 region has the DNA TGCGCCAGCAGCCCAGCCGCTGACAGGGCTGAAGCTTTCTTT.

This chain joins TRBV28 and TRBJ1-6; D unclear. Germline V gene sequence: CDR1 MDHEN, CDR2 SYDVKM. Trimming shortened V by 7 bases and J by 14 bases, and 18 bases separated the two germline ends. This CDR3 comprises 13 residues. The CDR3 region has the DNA TGTGCCAGCAAAGGCAGGACTAACGGGGCCCTCCACTTT. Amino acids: CASKGRTNGALHF.

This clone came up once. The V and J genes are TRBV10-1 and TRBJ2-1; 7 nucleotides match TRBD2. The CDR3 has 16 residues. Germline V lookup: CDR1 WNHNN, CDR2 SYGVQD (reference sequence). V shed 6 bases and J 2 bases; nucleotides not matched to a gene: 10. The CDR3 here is CASSPTPSGAYNEQFF. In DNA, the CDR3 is TGCGCCAGCAGCCCAACACCAAGCGGGGCCTACAATGAGCAGTTCTTC.